The rows below give T cell receptor beta chains drawn from one sample of a study of human T cells and chemical hapten exposure. Via MiXCR, TCRdb re-called the RACE reads, giving one row per CDR3 protein. Among 40,000 or so distinct CDR3 sequences listed, more than 9.5% were seen once. The sequencing here drew on whole blood, taken in connection with sensitization to the hapten diphenylcyclopropenone (DPC). The receptors stem from a middle-aged woman with alopecia areata. Some clones in this sample may be carry-over from other donors' samples. CDR3s include the opening cysteine and the closing phenylalanine or tryptophan. D genes are given only for firm matches. Clone size appears in some rows only: once, few, many, or a class for an expanded clone.

TRBV14,many,TRBJ1-1,-,CASSQGFLNRDRSTEAFF,TGTGCCAGCAGCCAAGGATTTCTTAATCGGGATAGGAGCACTGAAGCTTTCTTT
TRBV20-1,many,TRBJ2-5,-,CSAMEIAEETQYF,TGCAGTGCTATGGAGATAGCGGAAGAGACCCAGTACTTC
TRBV3-1,-,TRBJ2-5,-,CASNQGRRQETQYF,TGTGCCAGCAACCAAGGGCGTCGGCAAGAGACCCAGTACTTC
TRBV4-1,-,TRBJ2-1,TRBD1,CASSPLGTANEQFF,TGCGCCAGCAGCCCACTCGGGACAGCCAATGAGCAGTTCTTC
TRBV27,few,TRBJ2-2,-,CASSRDTGELFF,TGTGCCAGCAGTAGGGACACCGGGGAGCTGTTTTTT
TRBV29-1,many,TRBJ2-7,TRBD1,CSVGDRSYEQYF,TGCAGCGTTGGGGACAGGTCCTACGAGCAGTACTTC
TRBV10-3,many,TRBJ2-4,TRBD1,CAISPSPGGNIQYF,TGTGCCATCAGCCCCTCTCCAGGGGGTAACATTCAGTACTTC
TRBV11-2,many,TRBJ2-5,-,CASSAREAVKETQYF,TGTGCCAGCAGCGCCCGAGAGGCCGTCAAAGAGACCCAGTACTTC
TRBV29-1,few,TRBJ2-6,-,CSVEEGRLGNSGANVLTF,TGCAGCGTTGAAGAGGGGAGACTAGGGAACTCTGGGGCCAACGTCCTGACTTTC
TRBV4-1,few,TRBJ1-1,-,CASSRDPLAEAFF,TGCGCCAGCAGCCGAGACCCGCTTGCTGAAGCTTTCTTT
TRBV10-3,-,TRBJ2-3,-,CAISESEVSTDTQYF,TGTGCCATCAGTGAGTCGGAGGTTAGCACAGATACGCAGTATTTT
TRBV18,few,TRBJ2-5,-,CASSPPQGVQETQYF,TGTGCCAGCTCACCACCGCAAGGGGTCCAAGAGACCCAGTACTTC
TRBV2,few,TRBJ2-5,-,CASSVARKETQYF,TGTGCCAGCAGTGTGGCCAGAAAAGAGACCCAGTACTTC
TRBV2,many,TRBJ1-2,TRBD1,CASSETDRAHGYTF,TGTGCCAGCAGTGAAACCGACAGGGCACACGGCTACACCTTC
TRBV10-3,-,TRBJ1-6,-,CATVGSEAGDSPLHF,TGTGCCACCGTTGGGTCAGAGGCAGGGGACTCACCCCTCCACTTT
TRBV7-8,-,TRBJ1-5,-,CASSPGQTNQPQHF,TGTGCCAGCAGCCCCGGACAGACCAATCAGCCCCAGCATTTT
TRBV6-1,many,TRBJ1-1,TRBD1,CASSEKGAPNTEAFF,TGTGCCAGCAGTGAAAAGGGGGCGCCGAACACTGAAGCTTTCTTT
TRBV6-2/TRBV6-3,-,TRBJ2-1,TRBD2,CATLPGERGVQFF,TGTGCCACCCTGCCGGGCGAGCGGGGGGTCCAGTTCTTC
TRBV7-2,many,TRBJ2-7,-,CASSHPERRFTYEQYF,TGTGCCAGCAGCCACCCCGAGAGACGCTTTACCTACGAGCAGTACTTC
TRBV5-1,-,TRBJ2-5,-,CASSLRSETQYF,TGCGCCAGCAGCTTGCGAAGCGAGACCCAGTACTTC
TRBV10-3,-,TRBJ2-5,-,CATGTRETQYF,TGTGCCACCGGCACAAGGGAGACCCAGTACTTC
TRBV9,-,TRBJ1-5,-,CASSVASSNQPQHF,TGTGCCAGCAGCGTAGCCAGTAGCAATCAGCCCCAGCATTTT
TRBV3-1,-,TRBJ1-5,-,CASSQDGTSNQPQHF,TGTGCCAGCAGCCAAGACGGCACTAGCAATCAGCCCCAGCATTTT
TRBV28,-,TRBJ2-7,TRBD1,CAHRGAGGPYEQYF,TGTGCCCATCGTGGGGCAGGGGGCCCCTACGAGCAGTACTTC
TRBV10-3,-,TRBJ2-7,TRBD2,CAISEGEGWDEQYF,TGTGCCATCAGTGAGGGGGAGGGCTGGGACGAGCAGTACTTC
TRBV20-1,few,TRBJ2-1,TRBD1,CSARDQGVRNEQFF,TGCAGTGCTAGAGACCAGGGGGTGAGGAATGAGCAGTTCTTC
TRBV4-3,few,TRBJ2-3,-,CASSQAGSTDTQYF,TGCGCCAGCAGCCAAGCGGGAAGCACAGATACGCAGTATTTT
TRBV4-3,many,TRBJ1-1,-,CASSQEATGPNTEAFF,TGCGCCAGCAGCCAAGAAGCCACGGGGCCCAACACTGAAGCTTTCTTT
TRBV19,many,TRBJ2-3,TRBD1,CASGRYRGNTDTQYF,TGTGCCAGCGGAAGGTACAGGGGGAACACAGATACGCAGTATTTT
TRBV10-3,few,TRBJ1-5,-,CAISGVRVDQPQHF,TGTGCCATCAGTGGTGTTAGGGTCGATCAGCCCCAGCATTTT
TRBV9,many,TRBJ2-2,-,CASSVGPGRTGELFF,TGTGCCAGCAGCGTAGGGCCGGGGCGCACCGGGGAGCTGTTTTTT
TRBV28,-,TRBJ2-7,TRBD1,CASRGQGQQYF,TGTGCCAGCAGAGGACAGGGGCAGCAGTACTTC
TRBV24-1,-,TRBJ1-1,-,CATSDWVGAEAFF,TGTGCCACCAGTGATTGGGTAGGGGCTGAAGCTTTCTTT
TRBV7-7,few,TRBJ2-2,TRBD2,CASSLGREGTGELFF,TGTGCTAGCAGCTTAGGCAGGGAGGGCACCGGGGAGCTGTTTTTT
TRBV7-2,many,TRBJ1-1,TRBD1,CASSLIGTANTEAFF,TGTGCCAGCAGCTTGATCGGGACAGCGAACACTGAAGCTTTCTTT
TRBV5-5,-,TRBJ2-7,-,CASSLLWGTYEQYF,TGTGCCAGCAGCTTGTTGTGGGGCACCTACGAGCAATACTTC
TRBV14,-,TRBJ2-6,-,CASSRSGANVLTF,TGTGCCAGCAGCCGCTCTGGGGCCAACGTCCTGACTTTC
TRBV29-1,-,TRBJ2-7,TRBD1,CSVGTGRNYEQYF,TGCAGCGTCGGGACAGGCCGGAACTACGAGCAGTACTTC
TRBV7-9,many,TRBJ2-4,-,CASSLAEGHIQYF,TGTGCCAGCAGCTTAGCGGAAGGGCACATTCAGTACTTC
TRBV27,few,TRBJ2-3,TRBD2,CASTRGGGPADTQYF,TGTGCCAGCACCCGGGGGGGAGGGCCGGCAGATACGCAGTATTTT
TRBV29-1,-,TRBJ2-2,TRBD1,CSVRGTGATGELFF,TGCAGCGTACGTGGGACAGGGGCAACCGGGGAGCTGTTTTTT
TRBV6-1,once,TRBJ1-5,-,CASSDWQVSNQPQHF,TGTGCCAGCAGTGACTGGCAAGTTAGCAATCAGCCCCAGCATTTT
TRBV7-6,many,TRBJ2-2,-,CASSFQGHYTGELFF,TGTGCCAGCAGCTTCCAGGGGCATTACACCGGGGAGCTGTTTTTT
TRBV28,-,TRBJ2-6,TRBD1,CASRQGGYSGANVLTF,TGTGCCAGCAGACAGGGGGGTTACTCTGGGGCCAACGTCCTGACTTTC
TRBV29-1,many,TRBJ2-6,-,CSVLSGANVLTF,TGCAGCGTTTTGTCTGGGGCCAACGTCCTGACTTTC
TRBV6-5,-,TRBJ2-7,TRBD1,CASSLGQASYEQYF,TGTGCCAGCAGTTTGGGACAGGCATCCTACGAGCAGTACTTC
TRBV7-3,medium-sized,TRBJ2-3,-,CASSYRDSADTQYF,TGTGCCAGCAGCTACCGGGATAGCGCAGATACGCAGTATTTT
TRBV7-2,-,TRBJ2-1,TRBD2,CASGLAGGHEQFF,TGTGCCAGCGGACTAGCGGGAGGCCATGAGCAGTTCTTC
TRBV12-3/TRBV12-4,few,TRBJ2-3,-,CASSPVGWRGNTQYF,TGTGCCAGCAGTCCCGTTGGGTGGCGGGGAAATACGCAGTATTTT
TRBV12-3/TRBV12-4,many,TRBJ1-2,-,CASSLPSSYGYTF,TGTGCCAGCAGTCTACCGAGTAGCTATGGCTACACCTTC